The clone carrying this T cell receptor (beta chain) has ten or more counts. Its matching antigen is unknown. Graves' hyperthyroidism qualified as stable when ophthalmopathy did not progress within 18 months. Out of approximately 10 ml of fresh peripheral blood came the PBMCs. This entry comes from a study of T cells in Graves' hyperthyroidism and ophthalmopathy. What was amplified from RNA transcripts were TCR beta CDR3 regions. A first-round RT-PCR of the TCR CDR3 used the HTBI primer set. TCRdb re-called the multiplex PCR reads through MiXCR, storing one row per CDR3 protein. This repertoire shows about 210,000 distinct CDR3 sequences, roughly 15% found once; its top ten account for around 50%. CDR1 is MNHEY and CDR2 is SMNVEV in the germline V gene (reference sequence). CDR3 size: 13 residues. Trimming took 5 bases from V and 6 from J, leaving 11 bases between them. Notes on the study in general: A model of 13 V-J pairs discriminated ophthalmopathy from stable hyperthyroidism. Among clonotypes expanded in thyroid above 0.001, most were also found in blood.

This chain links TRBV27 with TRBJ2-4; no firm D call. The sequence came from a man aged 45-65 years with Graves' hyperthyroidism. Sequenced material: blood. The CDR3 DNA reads TGTGCCAGCAGTACCTTAGACCTAAACATTCAGTACTTC. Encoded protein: CASSTLDLNIQYF.